This T cell receptor beta chain was observed in a study of CD8+ T cells in alopecia areata. Looking at the study overall: Grafted skin came from C3H/HeJ donors with spontaneous alopecia (roughly 6-13 months old) and was placed on approximately 7-10-week-old female C3H/HeJ mice.

Study results and limitations: With patients, TCR sharing proved less clear than in mice, a difference possibly related to HLA. It was lesional scalp, especially alopecia totalis/universalis, that showed higher clonality than normal scalp. Sequence data from scalp samples additionally include resident alphabeta T cells of normal skin.

Regarding this clone: What it binds is unknown. Gene names denote mouse genes. Read sequence stops 4 residues before the CDR3 end, and the germline J gene provides the missing end.

Pooled cells of cutaneous lymph node origin were sorted on CD4, CD8alpha, NKG2D, NKG2ACE and other markers. Once RNA had been extracted, it was reverse transcribed into cDNA to act as the sequencing template. Libraries were prepared by immunoSEQ multiplex PCR; TCRdb keeps only in-frame clonotypes and omits some of them. Recorded here are around 18,000 clones, none singletons. CDR3 size: 15 residues. In germline, CDR1 is SGHSA, CDR2 FRNQAP. The ends were cut back, 1 base at V and 0 bases at J, with 9 bases in the middle. Input material: CD8+ T cells sorted from a lymph node. The sequence came from a C3H/HeJ mouse with alopecia areata. MHC haplotype of the strain: H2-k. This chain connects TRBV16 to TRBJ1-1; the D gene is possibly TRBD1 (6 bases). The covered CDR3 bases are TGTGCAAGCAGCTTAGTACAGGGAACAAACACA. Its protein product is CASSLVQGTNT. The CDR3, in full, reads CASSLVQGTNTEVFF. Variable domain in full (rest from reference TRBV16 and TRBJ1-1): NAGVIQTPRHKVTGKGQEATLWCEPISGHSAVFWYRQTIVQGLEFLTYFRNQAPIDDSGMPKERFSAQMPNQSHSTLKIQSTQPQDSAVYLCASSLVQGTNTEVFFGKGTRLTVV.